This T cell receptor (beta chain) comes out of a study of CD8+CD57+ T cells in acquired aplastic anemia. Patients selected for sequencing had displayed CD8+CD57+ cell expansion by flow cytometry. The patients all had a severe acquired aplastic anemia diagnosis. Study findings and constraints: Almost 30 shared CD8+ CDR3s appeared highly expressed within patients' immunodominant clones.

For this clonotype: No antigen is known for it. Being one base from a much bigger clone, this may be a read error.

For CDR3 and TCR beta VDJ profiling, genomic DNA was the template used. One entry per CDR3 protein, called by TCRdb with MiXCR from the reads. In the table there are 200,000 to 250,000 distinct CDR3 sequences, over 55% of which are singletons. This CDR3 region has 20 residues. CDR1 is SGHDN, CDR2 FVKESK, per germline. Sequences were obtained from sorted CD4+, CD8+, or CD8+CD57+ T cells (not recorded which) from PBMCs. V and J are TRBV14 and TRBJ2-3; D perhaps matches TRBD2 (6 bases). This clonotype originated in a human donor with aplastic anemia. DNA of the CDR3: TGTGCCAGCAGCCACGCCACTGTGATGATAAGCGGGTTTAGCACAGCTACGCAGTATTTT. Protein product: CASSHATVMISGFSTATQYF.